A selection of T cell receptor beta chains follows, all from one sample in a study of blood T cell repertoires in COVID-19. This table comes from immunoSEQ multiplex PCR, and its TCRdb copy is limited to in-frame clones, with some not included. The sample has over 120,000 clones, 81% seen once. Sequencing was carried out using peripheral blood. These receptors all come from a human donor in a cohort sampled during active COVID-19. Both conserved end residues are part of each CDR3. The D gene is left open where the match is weak. Clone size appears in some rows only: once, few, many, or a class for an expanded clone.

v_gene: TRBV7-2; d_gene: NA; j_gene: TRBJ2-1; abundance: few; len: 14; CDR3aa: CASRRDLIYNEQFF; CDR3nt: TGTGCCAGCAGAAGGGACTTGATATACAATGAGCAGTTCTTC
v_gene: TRBV27; d_gene: TRBD2; j_gene: TRBJ2-3; abundance: few; len: 16; CDR3aa: CASSFSTAGGTDTQYF; CDR3nt: TGTGCCAGCAGTTTCTCGACAGCGGGAGGAACAGATACGCAGTATTTT
v_gene: TRBV13; d_gene: NA; j_gene: TRBJ2-1; abundance: few; len: 16; CDR3aa: CASSLGGLAWGNEQFF; CDR3nt: TGTGCCAGCAGCTTAGGGGGGCTAGCGTGGGGCAATGAGCAGTTCTTC
v_gene: TRBV6-6; d_gene: NA; j_gene: TRBJ2-7; abundance: medium-sized; len: 13; CDR3aa: CASSWAPRQEQYF; CDR3nt: TGTGCCAGCAGTTGGGCGCCTCGTCAAGAGCAGTACTTC
v_gene: TRBV27; d_gene: TRBD1; j_gene: TRBJ1-1; abundance: NA; len: 15; CDR3aa: CASRSLGGAYTEAFF; CDR3nt: TGTGCCAGCCGTTCCTTAGGGGGCGCATACACTGAAGCTTTCTTT
v_gene: TRBV6-2/TRBV6-3; d_gene: TRBD1; j_gene: TRBJ1-2; abundance: once; len: 14; CDR3aa: CASSYGKTGNGYTF; CDR3nt: TGTGCCAGCAGTTACGGGAAGACAGGGAATGGCTACACCTTC
v_gene: TRBV27; d_gene: TRBD1; j_gene: TRBJ1-1; abundance: NA; len: 15; CDR3aa: CASSLYPGGSTEAFF; CDR3nt: TGTGCCAGCAGTTTATACCCAGGGGGCTCCACTGAAGCTTTCTTT
v_gene: TRBV5-1; d_gene: NA; j_gene: TRBJ1-2; abundance: NA; len: 14; CDR3aa: CASSLQGQNYGYTF; CDR3nt: TGCGCCAGCAGCTTGCAGGGGCAAAACTATGGCTACACCTTC
v_gene: TRBV5-1; d_gene: TRBD2; j_gene: TRBJ2-7; abundance: NA; len: 16; CDR3aa: CASSLEGSGSPSEQYF; CDR3nt: TGCGCCAGCAGCTTGGAGGGGAGCGGGAGCCCGTCCGAGCAGTACTTC
v_gene: TRBV5-1; d_gene: TRBD1; j_gene: TRBJ1-4; abundance: NA; len: 15; CDR3aa: CASSSQGRSDEKLFF; CDR3nt: TGCGCCAGCAGCTCACAGGGGAGGTCGGATGAAAAACTGTTTTTT
v_gene: TRBV4-3; d_gene: NA; j_gene: TRBJ2-3; abundance: once; len: 17; CDR3aa: CASSQEGLAGNTDTQYF; CDR3nt: TGCGCCAGCAGCCAAGAAGGGCTGGCAGGGAACACAGATACGCAGTATTTT
v_gene: TRBV7-2; d_gene: NA; j_gene: TRBJ2-7; abundance: few; len: 11; CDR3aa: CASSFLYEQYF; CDR3nt: TGTGCCAGCAGCTTCCTCTACGAGCAGTACTTC
v_gene: TRBV2; d_gene: NA; j_gene: TRBJ2-7; abundance: NA; len: 14; CDR3aa: CASRDYLSSYEQYF; CDR3nt: TGTGCCAGCAGGGACTACCTTAGCTCCTACGAGCAGTACTTC
v_gene: TRBV6-5; d_gene: TRBD1; j_gene: TRBJ2-1; abundance: NA; len: 15; CDR3aa: CASSYGLTGGLEQFF; CDR3nt: TGTGCCAGCAGTTATGGATTAACAGGGGGATTGGAGCAGTTCTTC
v_gene: TRBV6-2/TRBV6-3; d_gene: NA; j_gene: TRBJ2-4; abundance: NA; len: 13; CDR3aa: CASSYDSLDIQYF; CDR3nt: TGTGCCAGCAGTTACGACAGCCTAGACATTCAGTACTTC
v_gene: TRBV5-1; d_gene: NA; j_gene: TRBJ2-5; abundance: once; len: 14; CDR3aa: CASKVTNLAETQYF; CDR3nt: TGCGCCAGCAAGGTAACTAACCTGGCAGAGACCCAGTACTTC
v_gene: TRBV28; d_gene: NA; j_gene: TRBJ1-5; abundance: NA; len: 15; CDR3aa: CASSLDGTNNQPQHF; CDR3nt: TGTGCCAGCAGTTTAGATGGGACAAACAATCAGCCCCAGCATTTT
v_gene: TRBV7-6; d_gene: TRBD1; j_gene: TRBJ1-4; abundance: NA; len: 13; CDR3aa: CASSQYQGVALFF; CDR3nt: TGTGCCAGCAGCCAGTACCAGGGGGTCGCTTTGTTTTTT
v_gene: TRBV29-1; d_gene: NA; j_gene: TRBJ2-7; abundance: NA; len: 12; CDR3aa: CSVEGHSYEQYF; CDR3nt: TGCAGCGTTGAAGGTCACTCTTACGAGCAGTACTTC
v_gene: TRBV2; d_gene: NA; j_gene: TRBJ2-1; abundance: NA; len: 13; CDR3aa: CASSGLGGNEQFF; CDR3nt: TGTGCCAGCAGCGGGCTCGGAGGTAATGAGCAGTTCTTC
v_gene: TRBV7-2; d_gene: TRBD2; j_gene: TRBJ2-1; abundance: NA; len: 15; CDR3aa: CASSRLAVSYNEQFF; CDR3nt: TGTGCCAGCAGTCGACTAGCGGTTTCCTACAATGAGCAGTTCTTC
v_gene: TRBV2; d_gene: TRBD1; j_gene: TRBJ1-5; abundance: NA; len: 12; CDR3aa: CASSADLTGVYF; CDR3nt: TGTGCCAGCAGTGCCGACTTGACAGGGGTGTATTTT
v_gene: TRBV5-1; d_gene: TRBD2; j_gene: TRBJ2-7; abundance: NA; len: 16; CDR3aa: CASSLAGLAGDYEQYF; CDR3nt: TGCGCCAGCAGCTTGGCGGGACTAGCGGGAGACTACGAGCAGTACTTC
v_gene: TRBV4-2; d_gene: TRBD1; j_gene: TRBJ2-1; abundance: NA; len: 18; CDR3aa: CASSQGRRHRDSLYEQFF; CDR3nt: TGTGCCAGCAGCCAAGGGAGGCGTCACCGGGACAGCTTATATGAGCAGTTCTTC
v_gene: TRBV5-1; d_gene: TRBD2; j_gene: TRBJ2-3; abundance: NA; len: 17; CDR3aa: CASSLALAGSTEDTQYF; CDR3nt: TGCGCCAGCAGCTTGGCCCTAGCGGGATCCACCGAGGATACGCAGTATTTT
v_gene: TRBV6-4; d_gene: TRBD2; j_gene: TRBJ2-3; abundance: NA; len: 17; CDR3aa: CASSEGTSGTGTDTQYF; CDR3nt: TGTGCCAGCAGTGAAGGGACTAGCGGGACGGGCACAGATACGCAGTATTTT
v_gene: TRBV3-1/TRBV3-2; d_gene: NA; j_gene: TRBJ1-3; abundance: NA; len: 12; CDR3aa: CASSGNRDTIYF; CDR3nt: TGTGCCAGCAGCGGAAACAGGGACACCATATATTTT
v_gene: TRBV19; d_gene: NA; j_gene: TRBJ2-7; abundance: NA; len: 15; CDR3aa: CASSVTVAPAYEQYF; CDR3nt: TGTGCCAGTAGTGTGACAGTCGCACCTGCTTACGAGCAGTACTTC
v_gene: TRBV5-5; d_gene: TRBD1; j_gene: TRBJ2-7; abundance: NA; len: 16; CDR3aa: CASSLGDRGLTYEQYF; CDR3nt: TGTGCCAGCAGCTTGGGGGACAGGGGGCTGACCTACGAGCAGTACTTC
v_gene: TRBV18; d_gene: TRBD1; j_gene: TRBJ2-5; abundance: NA; len: 14; CDR3aa: CASSPSDREETQYF; CDR3nt: TGTGCCAGCTCACCGTCCGACAGGGAAGAGACCCAGTACTTC
v_gene: TRBV5-1; d_gene: TRBD2; j_gene: TRBJ2-7; abundance: NA; len: 16; CDR3aa: CASSLGTSGIRYEQYF; CDR3nt: TGCGCCAGCAGCTTGGGGACTAGCGGGATCCGATACGAGCAGTACTTC
v_gene: TRBV5-1; d_gene: NA; j_gene: TRBJ2-2; abundance: NA; len: 16; CDR3aa: CASSLVPGFPTGELFF; CDR3nt: TGCGCCAGCAGCTTGGTTCCAGGGTTCCCCACCGGGGAGCTGTTTTTT
v_gene: TRBV7-9; d_gene: NA; j_gene: TRBJ1-6; abundance: NA; len: 13; CDR3aa: CASSPGFSAPLHF; CDR3nt: TGTGCCAGCAGCCCAGGGTTTTCGGCACCCCTCCACTTT
v_gene: TRBV18; d_gene: NA; j_gene: TRBJ2-6; abundance: NA; len: 18; CDR3aa: CASSPYTATSSGANVLTF; CDR3nt: TGTGCCAGCTCACCATATACAGCAACCTCCTCTGGGGCCAACGTCCTGACTTTC
v_gene: TRBV27; d_gene: NA; j_gene: TRBJ1-5; abundance: few; len: 14; CDR3aa: CASSLSSRNQPQHF; CDR3nt: TGTGCCAGCAGTTTATCTTCCAGAAATCAGCCCCAGCATTTT
v_gene: TRBV12-3/TRBV12-4; d_gene: TRBD1; j_gene: TRBJ2-7; abundance: NA; len: 13; CDR3aa: CASRQTDRGEQYF; CDR3nt: TGTGCCAGCAGACAAACCGACAGGGGCGAGCAGTACTTC
v_gene: TRBV27; d_gene: TRBD1; j_gene: TRBJ1-1; abundance: few; len: 15; CDR3aa: CASSFYPTGGIEAFF; CDR3nt: TGTGCCAGCAGTTTCTATCCGACAGGGGGGATTGAAGCTTTCTTT
v_gene: TRBV24-1; d_gene: TRBD1; j_gene: TRBJ1-2; abundance: NA; len: 13; CDR3aa: CATNNRGLDGYTF; CDR3nt: TGTGCCACCAACAACAGGGGGCTGGATGGCTACACCTTC
v_gene: TRBV2; d_gene: NA; j_gene: TRBJ1-2; abundance: NA; len: 16; CDR3aa: CASSEANPGTLYGYTF; CDR3nt: TGTGCCAGCAGTGAAGCGAATCCCGGGACACTATATGGCTACACCTTC
v_gene: TRBV7-8; d_gene: TRBD1; j_gene: TRBJ2-7; abundance: NA; len: 18; CDR3aa: CASSSQIGDSRLKYEQYF; CDR3nt: TGTGCCAGCAGCTCTCAAATTGGGGACAGTCGTCTTAAGTACGAGCAGTACTTC
v_gene: TRBV7-9; d_gene: TRBD1; j_gene: TRBJ1-3; abundance: NA; len: 15; CDR3aa: CASSPTGGSGNTIYF; CDR3nt: TGTGCCAGCAGCCCTACAGGGGGCTCTGGAAACACCATATATTTT
v_gene: TRBV2; d_gene: TRBD2; j_gene: TRBJ2-5; abundance: NA; len: 14; CDR3aa: CASKSGTSLETQYF; CDR3nt: TGTGCCAGCAAATCCGGGACTAGCTTGGAGACCCAGTACTTC
v_gene: TRBV16; d_gene: TRBD1; j_gene: TRBJ2-5; abundance: NA; len: 13; CDR3aa: CASSWDRQETQYF; CDR3nt: TGTGCCAGCAGCTGGGACAGGCAAGAGACCCAGTACTTC
v_gene: TRBV7-2; d_gene: NA; j_gene: TRBJ1-2; abundance: few; len: 12; CDR3aa: CASSFSVYGYTF; CDR3nt: TGTGCCAGCAGCTTTTCGGTCTATGGCTACACCTTC
v_gene: TRBV4-2; d_gene: TRBD1; j_gene: TRBJ2-6; abundance: NA; len: 17; CDR3aa: CASSQRETGVGANVLTF; CDR3nt: TGTGCCAGCAGCCAAAGGGAGACAGGGGTTGGGGCCAACGTCCTGACTTTC
v_gene: TRBV3-1/TRBV3-2; d_gene: TRBD1; j_gene: TRBJ2-6; abundance: NA; len: 18; CDR3aa: CASTLRDRLTSGANVLTF; CDR3nt: TGTGCCAGCACCCTTAGGGACAGACTAACCTCTGGGGCCAACGTCCTGACTTTC